This T cell receptor beta chain stems from a study of blood T cells in healthy people across ages (dated by TCRdb to 2013 to 2016). Study-level background: In model experiments, template switching captured about one uniquely barcoded TCR beta cDNA molecule for every two T cells. Using deep sequencing normalized with unique cDNA molecular identifiers, the study measured how TCR beta repertoire diversity changes with age. Donors were grouped into four age groups: young (average roughly 15 years), middle-aged (about 40), aged (over 55) and long-lived (approximately 81). Using the same blood draw, the study looked at two additional independent replicas of 1 million unique cDNA reads for two donors, one aged 18 to 29 and the other aged 80 or older. The paper as a whole reports these results and caveats: Estimates of total diversity based on one million sequenced T cells were considered lower bounds and underestimates. The percentage of naive T cells measured by flow cytometry correlated strongly with observed TCR beta diversity. As age increased, observed TCR beta diversity per million T cells dropped in a roughly linear way, and a significant reduction was already evident by age 40. Because profiling used bulk unsorted PBMCs, naive and antigen-experienced compartments could not be compared conclusively. Compared with the aged group, the long-lived group had more naive CD4+ T cells, fewer expanded clones and increased TCR diversity, a pattern suggesting age selection. Because the CMV infection status of the donors was unknown, age-related changes in expanded clonotypes may potentially have been confounded.

Systemically healthy Caucasian individuals from Russia, 39 in total and aged about 6 to 100 years, were included as donors. Each donor gave ten milliliters of peripheral blood, collected into EDTA-treated Vacutainer tubes. Ficoll-Paque density-gradient centrifugation was used to isolate PBMCs, with at least 6.5 million obtained per sample. Trizol reagent was used to extract total RNA from PBMCs, with at least 6 micrograms per sample. Naive CD45RAhigh/CD27high T cell percentages were measured by flow cytometry on a PBMC aliquot from every donor. This clonotype has a handful of counts. Its antigen target is currently unknown. No per-base quality is available; no much larger clone lies one base away. The CDR3, from cysteine to phenylalanine, totals 10 residues. The sequence is cut down to CDR3 DNA, 30 bases in frame from base 1. V and J are truncated by 0 bases and 6 bases respectively, leaving an intervening sequence of 1 base. CDR1 and CDR2, looked up from the germline V gene, are SGDLS and YYNGEE.

Libraries were prepared through 5' RACE. Reads for this sample came from an Illumina HiSeq 2500. A second PCR of roughly 7 to 12 cycles was run with a J-beta primer mix and a sample-barcoded 5' primer. A template-switch 5' adaptor carrying 12 random nucleotides introduced a unique molecular identifier onto each TCR beta cDNA molecule. At least 2.5 million CDR3-containing paired-end reads were obtained from each sample. First-strand cDNA was synthesized from all RNA with the Mint cDNA synthesis kit, primed by a TRBC-specific oligonucleotide. After uracil-DNA glycosylase treatment, a first 18-cycle PCR used universal primers M1SS and BC2_uni_R on all cDNA. Regarding the original processing steps: Normalization of each sample was performed by random selection of 1 million high-quality reads, each carrying a distinct molecular identifier. Reads sharing molecular identifiers were discarded rather than binned into consensus sequences. MiTCR, set to a Q25 quality threshold and the strictest error-elimination algorithm, was used for CDR3 identification, clonotype clustering and error correction. A nonparametric unseen species model with Euler transformation was used to estimate lower-bound total TCR beta diversity. TCRdb ran its own pipeline on the public reads, namely fastp trimming at Q25 and MiXCR clone calling, and kept in-frame beta chains. Here each entry gathers all rows of one CDR3 protein and keeps the most common genes and DNA. What appears here as the V and J calls and clone size reflects TCRdb's work, not the paper's. This sample has approximately 780,000 distinct CDR3 sequences in its table, and 20% to 30% of those were observed once. The top ten hold 2.5% to 3.5% of the sample.

These data were also reused for a study on T cells of mothers and their children. From that second study: Nine systemically healthy Caucasian individuals, comprising three mothers and their six children, were included as donors. cDNA synthesis used all of the extracted RNA, with roughly 1.5 ug of RNA in each 15 ul reaction. In the second PCR, the M1S primer introduced both the sample barcodes and 2-4 random nucleotides. Each mother yielded over 9.5 million TCR beta CDR3 reads and each child 3 million to 3.5 million reads. Thymic selection shapes the output of TCR recombination in a similar way in related and unrelated pairs, and inherited differences have a minor effect. Normalized repertoire overlap in related mother-child pairs was always slightly higher than in unrelated mother-child pairs, but the difference was never significant. Persistent microchimeric T cell clones were not detected, at a sensitivity of approximately 93 clones per million clonotypes. Deep NGS was used in the study to compare the TCR beta repertoires of mothers and children and to look for features that separate related mother-child pairs from unrelated individuals. The mean age was about 40 +/- 4 years for the mothers and roughly 10 +/- 4 years for the children. After adapter ligation was performed with NEBNext reagents, the libraries were sequenced on an Illumina HiSeq 2000 with 100+100 nt paired-end reads. To prevent cross-contamination, the mother and child libraries were prepared one month apart and sequenced in separate runs. Between roughly 450,000 and 2,200,000 distinct TCR beta clonotypes were identified per donor. Naive TCR beta clonotypes were estimated from low-frequency clonotypes matched to each donor's FACS-determined naive share, without sorting.

This receptor was obtained from a boy aged 5-17 years in good health. The sequence joins TRBV9 to TRBJ2-7, with no confidently assigned D gene. The sequencing sample was made of blood. The bases are TGTGCCAGCAGCGTAGCCGAGCAGTACTTC. Translated, it gives CASSVAEQYF.